What follows is one TCR beta chain and its context. Its antigen is undetermined. The CDR3 has 18 residues. Trimming removed 4 bases from V and 8 bases from J, with 27 bases in between. Germline loops: CDR1 MDHEN, CDR2 SYDVKM. The record originates from a study of shared clonotypes between healthy human individuals. Study conclusions and caveats: Clonotype sharing across four donors was observed for roughly 5% of naive CD4 clonotypes. The authors expected sequencing depth to affect clonotype sharing among donors.

The repertoire was sequenced with immunoSEQ multiplex PCR; TCRdb's copy has only in-frame clones and lacks some. This table holds millions of clones, more than 90% found once. The chain links TRBV28 to TRBJ2-1; D is perhaps TRBD1 (6 bases). The receptor's source is a man younger than 35 in good health. Sequenced input: naive CD4+ T cells sorted from blood. Subset denoted: CD45RA+ positively selected. CDR3: CASSSTGSMISLRDEQFF. For the CDR3, the DNA is TGTGCCAGCAGTTCGACAGGCTCCATGATTTCCCTGAGGGATGAGCAGTTCTTC.